What follows describes a single TCR beta chain. The antigen is undetermined. Germline is not matched at one junction end, which may reflect a read error. The read halts 3 residues ahead of the CDR3 end, with the missing end drawn from the germline J gene. CDR1 is LNHDA and CDR2 is SQIVND in the germline V gene (reference sequence). The CDR3 consists of 14 residues. Heparinized whole blood, roughly 5 to 8.5 ml, came from each donor. Equal genomic DNA amounts from CVID and control samples were sequenced. Data came from immunoSEQ multiplex PCR; TCRdb stores just in-frame clones and leaves some out. The sample yields about 37,000 clones, without any singletons. The entry originates in a study of T cell clonality in common variable immunodeficiency. General study results and limits: Common variable immunodeficiency TCR beta sequences reportedly had fewer deletions and N-nucleotide insertions. TCRbeta clonality was increased in CVID versus healthy controls.

The genes are TRBV19 and TRBJ1-1, with 8 bases aligning to TRBD1. This sequence originates from a person between 18 and 70 years old in good health. The sequenced material came from peripheral blood mononuclear cells. CDR3 residues: CAGSWDRRNTEAFF. The covered CDR3 bases are TGTGCCGGTAGTTGGGACAGGAGGAACACTGAA.